A single sample gave rise to the 31 T cell receptor beta chains below, sequenced in a study of human T cells and chemical hapten exposure. TCRdb re-called the RACE reads through MiXCR, storing one row per CDR3 protein. The sample records approximately 90,000 distinct CDR3 sequences, about 10% being singletons. The time point was: patch test 1, 2 weeks after DPC sensitization. Treatment described: therapeutic diphenylcyclopropenone sensitization with weekly scalp DPC. Sequencing was performed on whole blood, taken in connection with sensitization to the hapten diphenylcyclopropenone (DPC). These receptors were collected from a man aged 40-49 years with alopecia areata. Some clones in this sample may be carry-over from other donors' samples.

This clonotype was recorded many times. The J gene is TRBJ2-3, the V gene TRBV12-3 or TRBV12-4, with 10 positions matching TRBD2. V was pared by 1 base and J by 2 bases, with 3 bases of the junction left unmatched. This CDR3 is built from 16 residues. The CDR3 coding sequence is TGTGCCAGCAGTTTAGGACTAGCGGGCTCCACAGATACGCAGTATTTT. The encoded protein is CASSLGLAGSTDTQYF.

The CDR3 DNA reads TGCGCCAGCAGCTTGGGGGGACAGGGGACTCCTAGCACAGATACGCAGTATTTT. Protein sequence: CASSLGGQGTPSTDTQYF. The chain combines TRBV5-1 with TRBJ2-3; 10 positions match TRBD1. From germline, CDR1 is SGHRS and CDR2 YFSETQ. Trimming at V came to 0 bases and at J to 0 bases, leaving 7 bases not matched to a gene. This CDR3 has 18 amino acids.

The chain joins TRBV20-1 to TRBJ2-2; TRBD2 matches 9 bases. The germline V gene encodes CDR1 DFQATT and CDR2 SNEGSKA (reference sequence). The CDR3 is made up of 14 amino acids. After removal of 4 bases from V and 6 bases from J, the junction contained 6 bases not matched to a gene. The CDR3 coding sequence is TGCAGTGCTAAAAGCGGGGGGAGGGCCGGGGAGCTGTTTTTT. It encodes CSAKSGGRAGELFF.

This rearrangement joins TRBV12-3 or TRBV12-4 to TRBJ2-1, with D tentatively TRBD1 or TRBD2 (5 bases each). V was pared by 5 bases and J by 6 bases, with 11 bases between. The CDR3 is 13 residues long. This CDR3 reads CASSTGPVNEQFF. As DNA, the CDR3 is TGTGCCAGCAGTACGGGACCGGTCAATGAGCAGTTCTTC.

In its sample, this clonotype was seen many times. The chain links TRBV7-8 to TRBJ2-5; TRBD2 aligns across 7 bases. V shed 4 bases and J 5 bases; nucleotides not matched to a gene: 10. CDR1 and CDR2 from the germline V gene are SGHVS and FQNEAQ. CDR3 length: 15 amino acids. The CDR3 here is CASSWGGDVSETQYF. Here the CDR3 DNA reads TGTGCCAGCAGCTGGGGGGGGGACGTTAGCGAGACCCAGTACTTC.

The sample holds a few counts of this clonotype. The chain couples TRBV28 to TRBJ1-6, with D perhaps matching TRBD1 (5 bases). V lost 5 bases and J lost 8, with 22 bases in between. The CDR3 totals 17 residues. Germline CDR1 is MDHEN and CDR2 is SYDVKM. This CDR3 is CASSPTAGTSGDSPLHF. The CDR3 nucleotides read TGTGCCAGCAGTCCCACCGCCGGGACCTCTGGGGATTCACCCCTCCACTTT.

This clonotype was detected only a few times. The chain combines TRBV29-1 with TRBJ1-1; D unclear. The germline V gene has CDR1 SQVTM and CDR2 ANQGSEA. CDR3 length: 11 amino acids. With 6 bases removed from V and 4 bases from J, the gap between germline ends came to 9 bases. The CDR3 sequence is CSVSRGTEAFF. CDR3 nucleotides: TGCAGCGTCTCCCGGGGCACTGAAGCTTTCTTT.

This clonotype was recorded a few times. The chain joins TRBV7-3 to TRBJ2-1, with D perhaps being TRBD1 or TRBD2 (5 bases each). The CDR3 runs to 19 residues. V was cut by 5 bases and J by 1 base, with 24 bases left in between. The germline CDR1 and CDR2 sequences are SGHTA and FQGTGA. The CDR3 sequence is CASSVNANPGPNSYNEQFF. The DNA of the CDR3 is TGTGCCAGCAGCGTAAACGCAAATCCGGGACCGAATTCCTACAATGAGCAGTTCTTC.

This chain uses TRBV20-1 with TRBJ2-1; TRBD1 is a possible D gene (6 bases). From germline, CDR1 is DFQATT and CDR2 SNEGSKA (reference sequence). V lost 0 bases and J lost 8, with 17 bases in between. The CDR3 runs to 15 residues. The CDR3 sequence: CSARDAGRGLDEQFF. CDR3 sequence (DNA): TGCAGTGCTAGAGACGCGGGCAGGGGATTGGATGAGCAGTTCTTC.

A few counts support this clonotype. The chain combines TRBV20-1 with TRBJ1-1, with D perhaps matching TRBD1 (6 bases). The ends were cut back, 6 bases at V and 5 bases at J, with 10 bases in the middle. Germline V gives CDR1 DFQATT, CDR2 SNEGSKA (reference sequence). The CDR3 spans 11 residues. The CDR3 is CSATQGTEAFF. CDR3 bases: TGCAGTGCCACACAGGGAACTGAAGCTTTCTTT.

In this sample, this clonotype turned up a few times. The chain carries TRBV12-3 or TRBV12-4 and TRBJ2-5; 7 bases agree with TRBD1. Losses at the gene ends were 6 bases for V and 5 bases for J; bases not matched to a gene: 12. The CDR3 is 15 residues long. In nucleotides, the CDR3 is TGTGCCAGCAGCCAAACAGGGGCCGCCACGGAGACCCAGTACTTC. It is translated as CASSQTGAATETQYF.

In this sample, this clonotype turned up many times. The CDR3 spells CASSYLRESTGELFF. The CDR3 DNA follows: TGTGCCAGCAGTTACTTGAGGGAGAGCACCGGGGAGCTGTTTTTT. This sequence joins TRBV6-5 and TRBJ2-2, with D possibly matching TRBD2 (5 bases). The germline V gene has CDR1 MNHEY and CDR2 SVGAGI. This CDR3 has 15 residues. The V and J ends lost 1 base and 4 bases respectively, with 10 bases between them.

The rearrangement uses TRBV7-3 and TRBJ2-3, with D possibly being TRBD2 (6 bases). Germline V gene lookup returns CDR1 SGHTA and CDR2 FQGTGA. The V gene lost 3 bases and the J gene lost 5 bases, with 9 bases spanning the gap. This CDR3 is built from 13 residues. The CDR3 DNA reads as TGTGCCAGCAGCTTCTCGACTAGAGATACGCAGTATTTT. Its protein product is CASSFSTRDTQYF.

The rearrangement joins TRBV12-3 or TRBV12-4 to TRBJ2-1, with 11 positions matching TRBD2. The CDR3 is 17 residues long. Trimming removed 3 bases from V and 10 bases from J; junction bases left unmatched: 14. The CDR3 reads CASSFSLLAGVGLEQFF. In nucleotides, the CDR3 is TGTGCCAGCAGTTTCTCCTTACTAGCGGGAGTTGGCTTAGAGCAGTTCTTC.

This chain links TRBV6-6 with TRBJ2-2, with 8 bases aligning to TRBD2. The CDR3 extends over 15 amino acids. V trimming: 8 bases; J trimming: 5 bases; junction bases outside the gene matches: 10. The V gene's germline CDR1 is MNHNY and CDR2 SVGAGI (reference sequence). The CDR3 DNA reads TGTGCCAGCGCCGAGGCACTAGCGGTTACCGGGGAGCTGTTTTTT. It codes for CASAEALAVTGELFF.

This clonotype was observed a handful of times. The chain employs TRBV4-3 and TRBJ2-7; 7 bases are shared with TRBD2. Germline CDR1 and CDR2: LGHNA and YSLEER. The CDR3 runs to 19 residues. V shed 3 bases, J shed 4 bases, and the junction held 21 bases outside the gene matches. CDR3 sequence reads: CASSHRGQQRLAQKYEQYV. The CDR3 nucleotides read TGCGCCAGCAGCCATCGCGGGCAGCAAAGACTAGCTCAGAAGTACGAGCAGTACGTC.

This chain connects TRBV6-5 to TRBJ2-6; TRBD1 aligns across 11 bases. Germline CDR1 reads MNHEY; CDR2 reads SVGAGI. V gave up 5 bases and J gave up 2 bases; unmatched junction bases: 5. The CDR3 loop spans 17 amino acids. CDR3 amino acids: CASSPGTGGPGANVLTF. Written as DNA, the CDR3 is TGTGCCAGCAGTCCGGGGACAGGGGGGCCTGGGGCCAACGTCCTGACTTTC.

The genes are TRBV28 and TRBJ2-1, with D possibly TRBD2 on 5 matching bases. The germline CDR1 and CDR2 sequences are MDHEN and SYDVKM. Trimming left V 5 bases short and J 7 bases short, with 18 bases between. The CDR3 consists of 15 residues. CDR3 in amino acids: CASSANPGSLNEQFF. CDR3 sequence (DNA): TGTGCCAGCAGTGCCAACCCGGGAAGTTTAAATGAGCAGTTCTTC. Based on the CDR3 plus reference TRBV28 and TRBJ2-1, the full variable domain is DVKVTQSSRYLVKRTGEKVFLECVQDMDHENMFWYRQDPGLGLRLIYFSYDVKMKEKGDIPEGYSVSREKKERFSLILESASTNQTSMYLCASSANPGSLNEQFFGPGTRLTVL.

The chain is built from TRBV7-9 and TRBJ2-7, with unresolved D. This CDR3 contains 12 residues. Germline CDR1 reads SEHNR; CDR2 reads FQNEAQ (reference sequence). Trimming pared 1 base from V and 7 bases from J, leaving 8 bases between. Here the CDR3 DNA reads TGTGCCAGCAGCTTAGAGGATGGGGAGCAGTACTTC. Its translation: CASSLEDGEQYF.

This chain joins TRBV7-2 and TRBJ2-5; D gene uncertain. Trimming took off 1 base at V and 4 bases at J, with 13 bases between the two ends. CDR3 length: 15 residues. Germline CDR1 SGHTA, CDR2 FQGNSA. This chain's CDR3 is CASSLDPGWGETQYF. CDR3 nucleotides: TGTGCCAGCAGCTTAGATCCCGGGTGGGGAGAGACCCAGTACTTC.

This clonotype was seen a few times. The chain links TRBV30 to TRBJ1-2; D is uncertain. The length of the CDR3 is 11 residues. V was shortened by 4 bases and J by 5 bases, with 8 bases between the two germline ends. Germline V lookup: CDR1 GTSNPN, CDR2 SVGIG (reference sequence). DNA for the CDR3: TGTGCCTGGAAATTGACTTATGGCTACACCTTC. It yields the protein CAWKLTYGYTF.

In this sample, this clonotype turned up a few times. As DNA, the CDR3 is TGTGCCACCAGTGAGCCTGACAGCTTCGAGCAGTACTTC. It translates to CATSEPDSFEQYF. This rearrangement joins TRBV24-1 to TRBJ2-7, with D maybe TRBD1 (5 bases). Looked up from germline, CDR1 is KGHDR and CDR2 is SFDVKD. The CDR3 consists of 13 residues. The germline V and J ends were trimmed by 4 bases and 6 bases, with 12 bases remaining between them.

This clonotype turned up a few times. The chain links TRBV7-2 to TRBJ2-5, with TRBD2 identical over 9 bases. From germline, CDR1 is SGHTA and CDR2 FQGNSA. J gave up 7 bases and V 5 bases, and 11 bases lay outside the gene matches. This CDR3 has 15 residues. The CDR3 here is CASSPPGLASPTQYF. The CDR3 DNA reads TGTGCCAGCAGCCCACCCGGACTAGCGTCGCCGACCCAGTACTTC.

This chain uses TRBV6-2 or TRBV6-3 with TRBJ1-2; TRBD1 is a possible D gene (5 bases). The CDR3 runs 19 residues. CDR1 is MNHEY and CDR2 is SVGEGT in the germline V gene. Between the trimmed V and J ends, which lost 0 bases and 4 bases, there was a span of 24 bases. Written as DNA, the CDR3 is TGTGCCAGCAGTTACTCCGCCGGACGCCGGGGCGGCCGTGGCTATGGCTACACCTTC. Translated: CASSYSAGRRGGRGYGYTF.

This clonotype was counted only a few times. This chain connects TRBV20-1 to TRBJ2-3; 13 bases map to TRBD2. The ends lost 2 bases at V and 3 bases at J; junction bases unmatched: 5. The germline V gene has CDR1 DFQATT and CDR2 SNEGSKA (reference sequence). The CDR3 contains 16 residues. CDR3 in DNA: TGCAGTGCTAGACCCGGGACTAGCGGGATTACAGATACGCAGTATTTT. Its protein product is CSARPGTSGITDTQYF.

To note about this clonotype: Germline is not matched at one junction end, which may reflect a read error. V gene TRBV24-1 combines with J gene TRBJ2-1; 12 nucleotides line up with TRBD2. CDR1 is KGHDR and CDR2 is SFDVKD in the germline V gene. The CDR3 consists of 13 residues. CDR3 amino acids: CATSDPTSGSALF. CDR3 bases: TGTGCCACCAGTGACCCGACTAGCGGGAGTGCTCTCTTC.

This clonotype was recorded a few times. This chain uses TRBV20-1 with TRBJ2-1; 7 nucleotides align to TRBD2. Looked up from germline, CDR1 is DFQATT and CDR2 is SNEGSKA (reference sequence). V trimming: 2 bases; J trimming: 13 bases; junction bases outside the gene matches: 17. The CDR3 contains 15 residues. The CDR3 protein is CSARPSTSAGEGQFF. CDR3 sequence (DNA): TGCAGTGCTAGACCCTCTACTAGCGCGGGGGAGGGTCAGTTCTTC.

The chain has TRBV20-1 and TRBJ2-1, with TRBD2 identical over 13 bases. Per germline, CDR1 DFQATT and CDR2 SNEGSKA (reference sequence). The junction had 8 bases not matched to a gene; V was cut back by 1 base and J by 8 bases. There are 16 residues in the CDR3. The CDR3 reads CSARGPLAGGQHEQFF. In DNA, the CDR3 is TGCAGTGCTAGAGGCCCACTAGCGGGAGGGCAACATGAGCAGTTCTTC.

This clonotype has a handful of counts. V usage is TRBV9 and J usage is TRBJ1-1, with TRBD1 as a possible D gene (6 bases). CDR1 SGDLS and CDR2 YYNGEE come from the germline V gene. V gave up 6 bases and J gave up 0 bases, with 15 bases separating them. The CDR3 consists of 15 residues. CDR3: CASIPGAAMNTEAFF. CDR3 DNA: TGTGCCAGCATCCCGGGGGCGGCTATGAACACTGAAGCTTTCTTT.

The rearrangement links TRBV20-1 to TRBJ1-5, with 8 bases identical to TRBD1. This CDR3 spans 15 amino acids. The germline CDR1 and CDR2 sequences are DFQATT and SNEGSKA (reference sequence). V lost 1 base to trimming and J lost 4 bases; unmatched junction nucleotides: 6. The CDR3 sequence is CSARVLTGGNQPQHF. The CDR3 DNA is TGCAGTGCTAGAGTCCTTACAGGGGGGAATCAGCCCCAGCATTTT.

This clonotype was recorded a few times. The chain has TRBV6-5 and TRBJ2-1; D ambiguous. V was clipped by 2 bases and J by 0 bases, with 2 bases between them. The CDR3 is 13 residues long. CDR1 and CDR2 from the germline V gene are MNHEY and SVGAGI. This chain's CDR3 is CASSYSSYNEQFF. For the CDR3, the DNA is TGTGCCAGCAGTTACAGCTCCTACAATGAGCAGTTCTTC.